Following are 9 T cell receptor beta chains from one sample sequenced in a study of blood T cell repertoires in COVID-19. The data were produced by immunoSEQ multiplex PCR, yet TCRdb's version contains in-frame clones alone and is incomplete. The table has about 120,000 clones, 87% seen once. Sequencing was done on a sample of peripheral blood. The receptors were gathered from a woman aged 65 to 85 with acute or convalescent COVID-19.

The chain links TRBV6-5 to TRBJ2-1, with 7 bases aligning to TRBD1. V was pared by 5 bases and J by 13 bases, with 5 bases of the junction left unmatched. This CDR3 region has 11 residues. The germline gives CDR1 MNHEY, CDR2 SVGAGI. The CDR3: CASSPRDRQFF. CDR3 nucleotides: TGTGCCAGCAGTCCCCGGGACAGACAGTTCTTC.

This chain joins TRBV6-6 and TRBJ2-3; the D is unclear. V lost 2 bases, J lost 6 bases, and 9 bases lay in between. The CDR3 length is 13 residues. Germline V gene sequence: CDR1 MNHNY, CDR2 SVGAGI (reference sequence). The CDR3 DNA sequence: TGTGCCAGCAGTTACAACCTAGGCGATACGCAGTATTTT. Amino acids: CASSYNLGDTQYF.

The V gene is TRBV24-1, the J gene TRBJ1-5; D possibly corresponds to TRBD1 (6 bases). CDR3 length: 17 residues. V was pared by 0 bases and J by 2 bases, with 13 bases between. The germline V gene has CDR1 KGHDR and CDR2 SFDVKD. The CDR3 sequence: CATSDLSGGEGNQPQHF. The CDR3 nucleotides read TGTGCCACCAGTGATTTGTCGGGGGGCGAGGGCAATCAGCCCCAGCATTTT.

The chain employs TRBV21-1 and TRBJ1-4; TRBD1, as called in the table, went unchecked against the DNA. TRBV21-1 is described as a pseudogene. The CDR3 totals 16 residues. CDR3 DNA sequence: TGTGCCAGCACCCTGCCACAGGGTCAAACTAATGAAAAACTGTTTTTT. Protein sequence: CASTLPQGQTNEKLFF.

The genes are TRBV5-1 and TRBJ1-1; 8 bases agree with TRBD1. Trimming cost V 2 bases and J 7 bases; bases outside gene matches: 10. This CDR3 is 15 amino acids long. The V gene's germline CDR1 is SGHRS and CDR2 YFSETQ. The DNA for the CDR3 is TGCGCCAGCAGCTTTTTAGGACAGGGCGGGAATGAAGCTTTCTTT. Its protein product is CASSFLGQGGNEAFF.

The rearrangement joins TRBV10-3 to TRBJ1-4, with 10 bases identical to TRBD1. CDR3 length: 14 residues. Trimming at V came to 4 bases and at J to 6 bases, leaving 2 bases not matched to a gene. Per the germline V gene, CDR1 is ENHRY and CDR2 is SYGVKD. Here the CDR3 DNA reads TGTGCCATCAGTGGGGACAGGGGAGATGAAAAACTGTTTTTT. This translates into CAISGDRGDEKLFF.

Concerning this clone itself: This specimen includes other DNA sequences encoding the same CDR3. The chain joins TRBV7-9 to TRBJ1-5; tentative D call: TRBD1 (6 bases). The CDR3 is 15 amino acids. V was trimmed by 1 base and J by 1 base, leaving 8 bases between them. Per the germline V gene, CDR1 is SEHNR and CDR2 is FQNEAQ (reference sequence). The CDR3 DNA sequence: TGTGCCAGCAGCTTAGAAGGGGGAAGCAATCAGCCCCAGCATTTT. Residues: CASSLEGGSNQPQHF.

The V call is TRBV11-2, the J call TRBJ2-7; 11 bases map to TRBD2. CDR3 length: 14 amino acids. Per germline, CDR1 SGHAT and CDR2 FQNNGV. Losses at the gene ends were 3 bases for V and 3 bases for J; bases not matched to a gene: 1. CDR3 sequence: CASSFTSGGYEQYF. The CDR3 DNA is TGTGCCAGCAGCTTCACTAGCGGGGGCTACGAGCAGTACTTC.

The chain links TRBV11-2 to TRBJ1-2; 8 positions match TRBD1. V gave up 4 bases and J gave up 6 bases; unmatched junction bases: 7. The CDR3 is 14 residues long. CDR1 is SGHAT, CDR2 FQNNGV, per germline. The CDR3 here is CASSWVRQGNGYTF. Written as DNA, the CDR3 is TGTGCCAGCAGCTGGGTCCGACAGGGGAATGGCTACACCTTC. The full variable domain, in which reference TRBV11-2 and TRBJ1-2 provide the parts outside the CDR3, is EAGVAQSPRYKIIEKRQSVAFWCNPISGHATLYWYQQILGQGPKLLIQFQNNGVVDDSQLPKDRFSAERLKGVDSTLKIQPAKLEDSAVYLCASSWVRQGNGYTFGSGTRLTVV.